The 5 T cell receptor beta chains given below trace back to one sample, sequenced in a study of cytomegalovirus exposure and HLA in healthy donors. Primers: 60 Vbeta forward and 13 Jbeta reverse. Generated by immunoSEQ multiplex PCR, the TCRdb table keeps only in-frame clones and is missing some. The sample includes 150,000 or so clones, roughly 84% of them seen just once. Sequences were obtained from PBMCs. These receptors all stem from a male donor in good health and CMV-seronegative.

This clone was picked up one time. The V call is TRBV10-3, the J call TRBJ2-7; D perhaps matches TRBD2 (6 bases). V gave up 4 bases and J gave up 6 bases, with 10 bases separating them. This CDR3 has 12 amino acids. The germline gives CDR1 ENHRY, CDR2 SYGVKD. The CDR3 bases are TGTGCCATCAGTGGGGGACTCCTCGAGCAGTACTTC. Protein: CAISGGLLEQYF.

The chain employs TRBV5-1 and TRBJ1-3; D is ambiguous. CDR3 length: 15 residues. The germline CDR1 and CDR2 sequences are SGHRS and YFSETQ. V was clipped by 1 base and J by 1 base, with 9 bases between them. CDR3 bases: TGCGCCAGCAGCTTGACTGGTTGGTCTGGAAACACCATATATTTT. It translates to CASSLTGWSGNTIYF.

The chain couples TRBV9 to TRBJ2-3; 13 bases map to TRBD2. Germline V gives CDR1 SGDLS, CDR2 YYNGEE. The ends lost 4 bases at V and 0 bases at J; junction bases unmatched: 8. This CDR3 has 18 amino acids. CDR3 loop: CASSYTSGGVYSTDTQYF. The DNA for the CDR3 is TGTGCCAGCAGCTATACTAGCGGGGGGGTTTATAGCACAGATACGCAGTATTTT.

The rearrangement links TRBV27 to TRBJ2-1, with 12 bases matching TRBD2. From germline, CDR1 is MNHEY and CDR2 SMNVEV (reference sequence). This CDR3 has 16 amino acids. Trimming took 5 bases from V and 4 from J; bases not matched to a gene: 6. CDR3 coding DNA: TGTGCCAGCAGTCCCCAGACTAGCGGGAGATACAATGAGCAGTTCTTC. Its translation: CASSPQTSGRYNEQFF.

The rearrangement uses TRBV5-1 and TRBJ1-5; D possibly corresponds to TRBD1 (6 bases). This CDR3 region has 14 residues. Germline V gives CDR1 SGHRS, CDR2 YFSETQ. Trimming stripped 4 bases from V and 7 bases from J, with 15 bases between. CDR3 sequence: CASSPGPQGQPQHF. The DNA for the CDR3 is TGCGCCAGCAGCCCTGGTCCCCAGGGGCAGCCCCAGCATTTT.